The sequence of this T cell receptor beta chain was determined in a study of a mutant IDH1 vaccine in newly diagnosed glioma. About the research overall: In weeks 1, 3, 5, 7, 11, 15, 19 and 23, patients were immunized, eight times in all. Once 4-6 weeks had passed after radiotherapy alone, vaccination started, or it started with temozolomide cycles. Treated patients, averaging around 40 years, were around 62% male and roughly 38% female. Patients were pretreated with radiotherapy, temozolomide, or both, mostly both.

Details on this clone: What it binds is unknown.

The V end was cut by 3 bases, the J end by 0 bases, with 6 bases between. The CDR3 is made up of 14 amino acids. Germline-derived CDR1 and CDR2 are LNHDA and SQIVND (reference sequence). Assay used: immunoSEQ multiplex PCR; TCRdb lists only in-frame clones, some missing. This sample has roughly 54,000 clones, with about 80% found just once. The time point: week 5, during vaccination. In the vaccine, a single dose held 300 ug of the mutant IDH1 20-mer peptide, along with topical imiquimod. V is TRBV19 and J is TRBJ1-3; D unclear. The clonotype originates from a man younger than 45 with glioma. Sequencing was performed on PBMCs, taken from a glioma patient whose treatment included an IDH1 peptide vaccine. CDR3 in DNA: TGTGCCAGTAGTATCGGGGTCTCTGGAAACACCATATATTTT. Amino acid sequence: CASSIGVSGNTIYF.